Below, one T cell receptor (beta chain) is given with its context. The sample belongs to a study of blood T cell repertoires in COVID-19. Germline CDR1 and CDR2: ENHRY and SYGVKD. The CDR3 consists of 14 residues. With 2 bases clipped from V and 7 bases from J, the junction kept 3 bases outside the gene matches. Assay: immunoSEQ multiplex PCR; the TCRdb copy retains only in-frame clones and omits some. The sample has 65,000 to 70,000 clones; approximately 80% are singletons. This TCR derives from a man older than 75 with active COVID-19. The chain links TRBV10-3 to TRBJ1-5, with 9 nucleotides matching TRBD1. Sample: peripheral blood. The CDR3 nucleotides read TGTGCCATCAGTGAGGGGACAGGGATCCAGCCCCAGCATTTT. Its protein product is CAISEGTGIQPQHF.